The sample holds many counts of the clone carrying this T cell receptor (beta chain). Antigen specificity is unknown. The method was immunoSEQ multiplex PCR; TCRdb's version includes in-frame clones alone and lacks a portion of them. The data hold 150,000 to 200,000 clones, with approximately 84% observed a single time. This entry belongs to a study of cytomegalovirus exposure and HLA in healthy donors. Study outcomes and limitations: The study put 150 to 200 TCR beta chains on its list as cytomegalovirus-associated.

The germline V gene has CDR1 SNHLY and CDR2 FYNNEI. The CDR3 is made up of 13 amino acids. V was pared by 5 bases and J by 0 bases, with 7 bases between. Sequencing was performed on PBMCs. This clonotype originated in a man aged 30 to 39 in good health and CMV-seropositive. This chain uses TRBV2 with TRBJ2-5; TRBD1 is a possible D gene (6 bases). CDR3 coding DNA: TGTGCCAGCAGTACAGGGTACCAAGAGACCCAGTACTTC. It encodes CASSTGYQETQYF.